This T cell receptor beta chain was documented in a study of T cells in Graves' hyperthyroidism and ophthalmopathy. Trimming stripped 1 base from V and 7 bases from J, with 16 bases between. The CDR3 loop spans 14 amino acids. Germline loops: CDR1 DFQATT, CDR2 SNEGSKA (reference sequence). Regions amplified from RNA transcripts were the TCR beta CDR3 regions. First-round RT-PCR targeting the TCR CDR3 was performed with the HTBI primer set. One entry per CDR3 protein results from TCRdb running MiXCR on the multiplex PCR reads. This table has around 300,000 distinct CDR3 sequences, around 20% appearing once. This clonotype was counted many times. The antigen remains unidentified. Whole-study findings and limits: Patients with ophthalmopathy were separated from those with stable hyperthyroidism by a 13 V-J model. Most clonotypes that expanded in the thyroid above 0.001 also showed up in blood.

Patients showing uncontrolled infection, other autoimmune disease, pregnancy or lactation were ineligible. The chain has TRBV20-1 and TRBJ1-2; D perhaps matches TRBD1 (6 bases). The TCR originated in a man between 25 and 39 years old with Graves' ophthalmopathy. The sample consisted of blood. The CDR3 coding sequence is TGCAGTGCTAGAGTCAACAGGGATAGAGGTGGCTACACCTTC. Amino acid sequence: CSARVNRDRGGYTF.